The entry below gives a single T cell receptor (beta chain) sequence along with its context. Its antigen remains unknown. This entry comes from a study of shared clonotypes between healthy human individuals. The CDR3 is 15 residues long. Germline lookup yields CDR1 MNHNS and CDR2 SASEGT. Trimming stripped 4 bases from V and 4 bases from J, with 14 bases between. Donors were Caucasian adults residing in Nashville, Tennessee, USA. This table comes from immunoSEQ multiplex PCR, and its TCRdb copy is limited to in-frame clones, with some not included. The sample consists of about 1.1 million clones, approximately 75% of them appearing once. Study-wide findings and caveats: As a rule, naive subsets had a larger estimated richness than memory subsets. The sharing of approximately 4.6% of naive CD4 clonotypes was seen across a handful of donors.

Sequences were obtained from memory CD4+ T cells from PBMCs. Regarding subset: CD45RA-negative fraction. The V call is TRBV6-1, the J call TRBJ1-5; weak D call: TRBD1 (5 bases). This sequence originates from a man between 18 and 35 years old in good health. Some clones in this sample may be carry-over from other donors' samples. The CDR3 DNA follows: TGTGCCAGCAGTGGGGGGGACTGGGGAAATCAGCCCCAGCATTTT. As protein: CASSGGDWGNQPQHF.